This T cell receptor (beta chain) was captured in a study of beta chain features in type 1 diabetes. Study in general: The patient and healthy donor groups were comparable for age, gender and cell yields. General study findings and limits: PCR could preferentially amplify shorter templates, alike in patients and controls. TCRB CDR3s were moderately but significantly shorter in Type 1 diabetes patients in all four CD4+ subsets.

Germline V gives CDR1 SGHTA, CDR2 FQGNSA. The trim removed 5 bases at V and 2 bases at J, leaving 5 bases unmatched. The CDR3 runs 15 residues. Researchers reported sorting CD4+ naive, central memory, regulatory and stem cell-like memory cells via CD45RO/CCR7/CD25/CD127/CD95/CD27. This clone was counted only a few times. Its antigen is undetermined. Expressed TCRB transcripts were sequenced, since all the RNA that had been isolated was reverse transcribed. The method was immunoSEQ multiplex PCR; TCRdb's version includes in-frame clones alone and lacks a portion of them. The table lists roughly 180,000 clones, 10% to 15% of them singletons.

Sequences were obtained from central memory CD4+ T cells from blood. This chain uses TRBV7-2 with TRBJ2-7; 11 bases line up with TRBD1. The origin of this receptor is a woman between 18 and 29 years old in good health. The CDR3 reads CASSDRDRGAYEQYF. CDR3 DNA: TGTGCCAGCAGCGACCGGGACAGGGGGGCCTACGAGCAGTACTTC.